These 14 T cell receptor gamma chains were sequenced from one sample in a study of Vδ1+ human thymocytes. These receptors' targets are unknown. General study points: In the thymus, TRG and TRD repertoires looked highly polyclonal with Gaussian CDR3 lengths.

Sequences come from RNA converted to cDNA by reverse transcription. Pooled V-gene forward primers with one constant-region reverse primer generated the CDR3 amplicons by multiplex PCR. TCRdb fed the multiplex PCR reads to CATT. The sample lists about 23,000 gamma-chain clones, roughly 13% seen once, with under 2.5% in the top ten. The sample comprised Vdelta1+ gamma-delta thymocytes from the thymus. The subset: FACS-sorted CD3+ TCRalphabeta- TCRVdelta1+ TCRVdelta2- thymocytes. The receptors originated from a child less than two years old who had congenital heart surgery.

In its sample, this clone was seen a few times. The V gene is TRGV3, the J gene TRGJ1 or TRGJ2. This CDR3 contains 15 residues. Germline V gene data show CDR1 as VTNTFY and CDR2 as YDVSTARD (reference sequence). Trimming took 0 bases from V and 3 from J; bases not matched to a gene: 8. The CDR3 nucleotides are TGTGCCACCTGGGACAGGCCGGGGATTTATTATAAGAAACTCTTT. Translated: CATWDRPGIYYKKLF.

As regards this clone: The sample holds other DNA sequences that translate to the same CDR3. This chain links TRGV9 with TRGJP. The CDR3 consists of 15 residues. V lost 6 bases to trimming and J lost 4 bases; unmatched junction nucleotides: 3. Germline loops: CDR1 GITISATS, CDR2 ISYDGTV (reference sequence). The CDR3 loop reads CALWIQELGKKIKVF. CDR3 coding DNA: TGTGCCTTGTGGATCCAAGAGTTGGGCAAAAAAATCAAGGTATTT.

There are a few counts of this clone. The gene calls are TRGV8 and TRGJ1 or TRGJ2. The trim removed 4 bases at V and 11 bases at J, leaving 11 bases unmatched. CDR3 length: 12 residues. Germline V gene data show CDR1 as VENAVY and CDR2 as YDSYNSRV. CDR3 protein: CATWEAVREKLF. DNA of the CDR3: TGTGCCACCTGGGAGGCTGTTCGCGAGAAACTCTTT.

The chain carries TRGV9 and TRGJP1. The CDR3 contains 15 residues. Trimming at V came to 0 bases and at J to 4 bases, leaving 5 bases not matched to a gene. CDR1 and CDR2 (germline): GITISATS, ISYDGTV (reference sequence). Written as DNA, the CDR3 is TGTGCCTTGTGGGAGGTGAAGGGCACTGGTTGGTTCAAGATATTT. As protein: CALWEVKGTGWFKIF.

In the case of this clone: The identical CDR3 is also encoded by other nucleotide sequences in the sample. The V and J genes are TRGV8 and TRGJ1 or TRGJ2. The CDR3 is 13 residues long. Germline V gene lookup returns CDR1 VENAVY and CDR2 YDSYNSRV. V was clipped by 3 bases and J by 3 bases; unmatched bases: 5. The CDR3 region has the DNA TGTGCCACCTGGGATCGACCTTATTATAAGAAACTCTTT. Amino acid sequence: CATWDRPYYKKLF.

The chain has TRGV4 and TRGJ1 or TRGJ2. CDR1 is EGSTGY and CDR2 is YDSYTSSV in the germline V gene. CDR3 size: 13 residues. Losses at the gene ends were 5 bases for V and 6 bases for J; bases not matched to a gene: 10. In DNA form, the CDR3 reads TGTGCCACCTGGGTCATGCAGGGTTATAAGAAACTCTTT. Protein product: CATWVMQGYKKLF.

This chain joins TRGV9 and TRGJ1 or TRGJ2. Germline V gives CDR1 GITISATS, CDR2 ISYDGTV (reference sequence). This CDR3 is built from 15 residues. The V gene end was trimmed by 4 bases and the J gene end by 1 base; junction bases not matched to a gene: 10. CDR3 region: CALWDSWLNYYKKLF. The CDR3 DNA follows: TGTGCCTTGTGGGATAGTTGGCTCAATTATTATAAGAAACTCTTT.

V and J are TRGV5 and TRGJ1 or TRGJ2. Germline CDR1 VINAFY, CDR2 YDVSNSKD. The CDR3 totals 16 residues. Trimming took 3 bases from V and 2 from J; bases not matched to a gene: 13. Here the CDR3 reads CATWDGVDVDYYKKLF. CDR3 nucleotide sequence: TGTGCCACCTGGGACGGAGTGGATGTGGATTATTATAAGAAACTCTTT.

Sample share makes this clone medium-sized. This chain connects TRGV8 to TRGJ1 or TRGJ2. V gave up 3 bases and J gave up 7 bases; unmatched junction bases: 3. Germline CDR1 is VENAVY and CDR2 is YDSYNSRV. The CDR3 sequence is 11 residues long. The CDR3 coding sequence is TGTGCCACCTGGGATGAATATAAGAAACTCTTT. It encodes CATWDEYKKLF.

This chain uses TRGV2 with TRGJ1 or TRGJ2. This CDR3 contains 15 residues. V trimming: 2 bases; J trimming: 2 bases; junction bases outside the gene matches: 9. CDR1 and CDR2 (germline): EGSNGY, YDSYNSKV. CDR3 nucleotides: TGTGCCACCTGGGACGAACGGGGTGATTATTATAAGAAACTCTTT. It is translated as CATWDERGDYYKKLF.

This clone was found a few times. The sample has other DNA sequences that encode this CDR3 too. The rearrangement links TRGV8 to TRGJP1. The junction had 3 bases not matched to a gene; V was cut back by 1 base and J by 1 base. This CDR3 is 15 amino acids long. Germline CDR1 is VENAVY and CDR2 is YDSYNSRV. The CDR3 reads CATWDRSTTGWFKIF. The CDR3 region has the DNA TGTGCCACCTGGGATAGATCTACCACTGGTTGGTTCAAGATATTT.

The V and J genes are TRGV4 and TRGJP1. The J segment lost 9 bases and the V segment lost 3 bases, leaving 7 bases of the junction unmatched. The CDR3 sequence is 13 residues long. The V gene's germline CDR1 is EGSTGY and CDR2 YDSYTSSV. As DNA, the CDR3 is TGTGCCACCTGGGATTATGAACGTTGGTTCAAGATATTT. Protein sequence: CATWDYERWFKIF.

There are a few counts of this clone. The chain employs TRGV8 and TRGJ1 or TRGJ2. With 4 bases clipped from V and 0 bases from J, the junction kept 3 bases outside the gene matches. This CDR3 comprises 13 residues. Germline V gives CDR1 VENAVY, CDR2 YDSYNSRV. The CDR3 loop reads CATWEVNYYKKLF. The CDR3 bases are TGTGCCACCTGGGAGGTGAATTATTATAAGAAACTCTTT.

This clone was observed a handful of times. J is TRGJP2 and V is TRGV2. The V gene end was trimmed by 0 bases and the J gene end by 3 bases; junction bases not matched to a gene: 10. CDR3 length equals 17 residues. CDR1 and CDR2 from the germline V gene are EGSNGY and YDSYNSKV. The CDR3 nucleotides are TGTGCCACCTGGGACGGGGGAGAGGTTGGTAGTGATTGGATCAAGACGTTT. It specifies CATWDGGEVGSDWIKTF.